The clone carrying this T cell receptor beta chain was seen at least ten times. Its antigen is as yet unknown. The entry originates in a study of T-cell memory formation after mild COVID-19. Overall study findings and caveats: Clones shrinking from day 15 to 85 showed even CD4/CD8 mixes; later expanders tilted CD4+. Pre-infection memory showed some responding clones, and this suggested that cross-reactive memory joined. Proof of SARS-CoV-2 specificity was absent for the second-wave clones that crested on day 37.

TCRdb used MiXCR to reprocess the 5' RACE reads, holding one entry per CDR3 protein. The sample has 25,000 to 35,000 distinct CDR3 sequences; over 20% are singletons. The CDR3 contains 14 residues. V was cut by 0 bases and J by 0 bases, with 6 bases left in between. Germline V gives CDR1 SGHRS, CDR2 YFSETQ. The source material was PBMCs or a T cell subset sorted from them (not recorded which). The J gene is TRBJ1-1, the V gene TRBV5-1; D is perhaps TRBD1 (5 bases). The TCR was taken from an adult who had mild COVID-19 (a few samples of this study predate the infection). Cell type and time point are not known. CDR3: CASSLGGMNTEAFF. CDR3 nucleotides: TGCGCCAGCAGCTTGGGGGGGATGAACACTGAAGCTTTCTTT.